Below, 5 T cell receptor beta chains from the same sample are listed, as sequenced in a study of blood T cell repertoires in COVID-19. Some clones are missing from TCRdb's copy, which holds only in-frame ones; the method was immunoSEQ multiplex PCR. The table shows about 140,000 clones, with 65% to 80% occurring only once. Input material: peripheral blood. These receptors all stem from a man aged 55-75 years with acute or convalescent COVID-19.

The rearrangement links TRBV5-5 to TRBJ1-1, with 8 bases lining up with TRBD1. This CDR3 region has 12 residues. Germline CDR1 and CDR2: SGHKS and YYEKEE (reference sequence). V trimming: 4 bases; J trimming: 7 bases; junction bases outside the gene matches: 3. CDR3 DNA sequence: TGTGCCAGCAGCGGCGACAGGGGTGAAGCTTTCTTT. Translated, it gives CASSGDRGEAFF.

The V gene is TRBV2, the J gene TRBJ2-1, with 7 nucleotides matching TRBD2. The J segment lost 13 bases and the V segment lost 3 bases, leaving 6 bases of the junction unmatched. Germline V lookup: CDR1 SNHLY, CDR2 FYNNEI. The length of the CDR3 is 12 residues. In DNA, the CDR3 is TGTGCCAGCAGTGATATCCGGGACTATCAGTTCTTC. It specifies CASSDIRDYQFF.

This chain links TRBV4-1 with TRBJ1-5; TRBD1 aligns across 10 bases. The CDR3 spans 15 residues. Germline lookup yields CDR1 MGHRA and CDR2 YSYEKL. J lost 7 bases, V lost 0 bases, and 3 bases had no gene match. Here the CDR3 DNA reads TGCGCCAGCAGCCAAGAACTGACAGGGGGCCAGCCCCAGCATTTT. This sequence encodes CASSQELTGGQPQHF.

The count of this clone is one. V gene TRBV10-2 combines with J gene TRBJ2-1; 10 bases match TRBD2. The trim removed 1 base at V and 9 bases at J, leaving 12 bases unmatched. CDR1 is WSHSY and CDR2 is SAAADI in the germline V gene. The CDR3 covers 17 residues. The CDR3 reads CASSEWLLSGRGIEQFF. CDR3 DNA: TGCGCCAGCAGTGAGTGGCTGTTGAGCGGGAGGGGGATTGAGCAGTTCTTC.

The chain has TRBV20-1 and TRBJ1-4; tentatively, D is TRBD1 (6 bases). V lost 6 bases to trimming and J lost 11 bases, with 13 bases between them. The CDR3 loop spans 11 amino acids. CDR1 DFQATT and CDR2 SNEGSKA come from the germline V gene (reference sequence). CDR3 nucleotide sequence: TGCAGTGCGGGGGACACGTCTAAACTGTTTTTT. Its translation is CSAGDTSKLFF.